One and the same sample provided the 27 T cell receptor beta chains below, sequenced in a study of shared clonotypes between healthy human individuals. Data came from immunoSEQ multiplex PCR; TCRdb stores just in-frame clones and leaves some out. The sample holds around 500,000 clones, over 70% seen once. The sequenced material came from PBMCs. The source is a woman aged 40 to 50 in good health. Some clones in this sample may be carry-over from other donors' samples.

The gene calls are TRBV27 and TRBJ2-1; D remains ambiguous. Germline V gene sequence: CDR1 MNHEY, CDR2 SMNVEV (reference sequence). The ends were cut back, 6 bases at V and 3 bases at J, with 12 bases in the middle. CDR3 length: 14 amino acids. CDR3 in amino acids: CASRRLLLYNEQFF. CDR3 in DNA: TGTGCCAGCAGACGACTTCTCCTCTACAATGAGCAGTTCTTC.

The rearrangement joins TRBV6-6 to TRBJ2-1; D may be TRBD2 (6 bases). Germline V gives CDR1 MNHNY, CDR2 SVGAGI (reference sequence). The CDR3 is 14 residues long. Trimming pared 7 bases from V and 3 bases from J, leaving 13 bases between. DNA of the CDR3: TGTGCCAGCAATCTCGCGGGGAACTACAATGAGCAGTTCTTC. Protein: CASNLAGNYNEQFF.

Of note for this clone: This sequence is one base from a far larger clone and is likely a read error. The chain recombines TRBV7-2 with TRBJ2-5, with 9 bases that match TRBD1. Germline CDR1 reads SGHTA; CDR2 reads FQGNSA. The CDR3 is 13 residues long. CDR3 coding DNA: TGTGCCAGCAGCTCCAACAGGGGGCTTGAGCAGCACTTC. It specifies CASSSNRGLEQHF.

This chain joins TRBV25-1 and TRBJ2-7, with D maybe TRBD2 (6 bases). Trimming stripped 3 bases from V and 0 bases from J, with 9 bases between. Germline values: CDR1 MGHDK, CDR2 SYGVNS. The CDR3 spans 14 residues. The CDR3 region is CASSDSGDSYEQYF. In DNA, the CDR3 is TGTGCCAGCAGTGATTCGGGGGACTCCTACGAGCAGTACTTC.

In DNA form, the CDR3 reads TGTGCCAGCAGTGAGTCTGGAAACACCATATATTTT. This sequence encodes CASSESGNTIYF. The chain combines TRBV2 with TRBJ1-3; no clear D gene. Germline loops: CDR1 SNHLY, CDR2 FYNNEI. V was shortened by 3 bases and J by 1 base, with 1 base between the two germline ends. CDR3 length: 12 residues.

For this clone: The likely explanation is a read error, given a far larger clone one base away. The V gene is TRBV28, the J gene TRBJ2-1, with D tentatively TRBD2 (5 bases). The V and J ends lost 4 bases and 1 base respectively, with 14 bases between them. Per the germline V gene, CDR1 is MDHEN and CDR2 is SYDVKM. This CDR3 has 16 amino acids. CDR3 region: CASSCPHGGSYNEQFF. The CDR3 bases are TGTGCCAGCAGTTGCCCTCACGGAGGTTCCTACAATGAGCAGTTCTTC. Supplemented by reference TRBV28 and TRBJ2-1, the full variable domain reads DVKVTQSSRYLVKRTGEKVFLECVQDMDHENMFWYRQDPGLGLRLIYFSYDVKMKEKGDIPEGYSVSREKKERFSLILESASTNQTSMYLCASSCPHGGSYNEQFFGPGTRLTVL.

V is TRBV28 and J is TRBJ2-7; perhaps D is TRBD1 or TRBD2 (6 bases each). V lost 8 bases and J lost 4, with 24 bases in between. The CDR3 extends over 16 amino acids. The germline V gene has CDR1 MDHEN and CDR2 SYDVKM. Here the CDR3 DNA reads TGTGCCAGCTCCGAGAGGGGGGACATCCGTAGTTACGAGCAGTACTTC. It translates to CASSERGDIRSYEQYF.

V usage is TRBV6-1 and J usage is TRBJ2-3; 9 bases align to TRBD1. Germline CDR1 is MNHNS and CDR2 is SASEGT. After removal of 3 bases from V and 5 bases from J, the junction contained 9 bases not matched to a gene. This CDR3 region has 16 residues. The CDR3 DNA follows: TGTGCCAGCAGTGAGGGAGGGACAGGGACGGGAGATACGCAGTATTTT. Translation: CASSEGGTGTGDTQYF.

The table lists this clone with a count of one. J is TRBJ2-1 and V is TRBV12-2; the table's D gene call, TRBD2, was not cross checked with the DNA. TRBV12-2 is a pseudogene segment. The CDR3 length is 15 residues. CDR3 region: CASRLAQGSGREQFF. The CDR3 nucleotides are TGTGCAAGTCGCTTAGCGCAAGGTAGCGGTCGTGAGCAGTTCTTC.

The chain employs TRBV7-8 and TRBJ2-5; D is undetermined. CDR3 size: 10 residues. Trimming stripped 5 bases from V and 2 bases from J, with 0 bases between. Germline lookup yields CDR1 SGHVS and CDR2 FQNEAQ. Here the CDR3 reads CASSQETQYF. In DNA form, the CDR3 reads TGTGCCAGCAGCCAAGAGACCCAGTACTTC.

A note on this clone: This likely traces to a read error, being one base from a far larger clone. The V call is TRBV9, the J call TRBJ2-5, with 15 positions matching TRBD2. With the DNA end fitting TRBJ2-7 better, the J assignment may be wrong. The CDR3 extends over 15 amino acids. Per germline, CDR1 SGDLS and CDR2 YYNGEE. CDR3 sequence: CACSQVGLAGGEQYF. The CDR3 DNA reads TGTGCCTGCAGCCAAGTGGGACTAGCGGGGGGCGAGCAGTACTTC.

For this clone: A far larger clone is one base from this, pointing to a likely read error. Other nucleotide sequences from this sample produce the same CDR3. This chain links TRBV5-6 with TRBJ2-3; the match to TRBD2 covers 7 bases. The CDR3 is made up of 14 amino acids. In germline, CDR1 is SGHDT, CDR2 YYEEEE. The CDR3 DNA follows: TGCGCCAGCACCAACCCCGGGGGGACAGATACGCAGTATTTT. Protein sequence: CASTNPGGTDTQYF.

This chain joins TRBV27 and TRBJ2-7, with D possibly matching TRBD2 (5 bases). The V gene lost 3 bases and the J gene lost 0 bases, with 12 bases spanning the gap. The CDR3 length is 15 residues. Germline V gene sequence: CDR1 MNHEY, CDR2 SMNVEV (reference sequence). The CDR3 loop is CASSLLTGSSYEQYF. In nucleotides, the CDR3 is TGTGCCAGCAGTTTGCTGACGGGAAGCTCCTACGAGCAGTACTTC.

The V and J genes are TRBV5-1 and TRBJ2-1; tentatively, D is TRBD2 (5 bases). V lost 3 bases and J lost 0, with 10 bases in between. CDR1 and CDR2 from the germline V gene are SGHRS and YFSETQ. The CDR3 is 15 amino acids. For the CDR3, the DNA is TGCGCCAGCAGCTATGACTACTCCTCCTACAATGAGCAGTTCTTC. Protein product: CASSYDYSSYNEQFF.

For this clone: This sample also contains other DNA sequences that code for the same CDR3. The J gene is TRBJ1-5, the V gene TRBV19; no clear D gene. V was cut by 2 bases and J by 2 bases, with 10 bases left in between. In germline, CDR1 is LNHDA, CDR2 SQIVND (reference sequence). The CDR3 length is 15 residues. CDR3: CASSISGGGNQPQHF. Here the CDR3 DNA reads TGTGCCAGTAGTATAAGTGGTGGGGGCAATCAGCCCCAGCATTTT.

The CDR3 bases are TGTGCCAGCACCAGGACTAGCGAAGCCTACGAGCAGTACTTC. Amino acids: CASTRTSEAYEQYF. This chain connects TRBV9 to TRBJ2-7; 9 nucleotides agree with TRBD2. This CDR3 contains 14 residues. V was pared by 6 bases and J by 2 bases, with 6 bases of the junction left unmatched. Germline V CDR1 and CDR2: SGDLS, YYNGEE.

A remark on this clone: A single base is all that separates this from a far larger clone, so a read error is likely. CDR3 sequence: CASSEQYSNQPQHF. In nucleotides, the CDR3 is TGTGCCAGCAGTGAACAGTATAGCAATCAGCCCCAGCATTTT. The chain recombines TRBV6-1 with TRBJ1-5; no clear D gene. Trimming removed 2 bases from V and 0 bases from J, with 5 bases in between. CDR3 length: 14 residues. From germline, CDR1 is MNHNS and CDR2 SASEGT.

This clone was observed at least ten times. CDR3 sequence reads: CASSLIQQGALGETQYF. Here the CDR3 DNA reads TGCGCCAGCAGCTTAATCCAGCAGGGGGCCCTGGGAGAGACCCAGTACTTC. The chain carries TRBV5-1 and TRBJ2-5; 8 nucleotides line up with TRBD1. This CDR3 contains 17 residues. The junction had 13 bases not matched to a gene; V was cut back by 2 bases and J by 4 bases. Germline CDR1 is SGHRS and CDR2 is YFSETQ.

This chain's CDR3 is CASSLANVWNTEAFF. The CDR3 DNA sequence: TGTGCCAGCAGCTTAGCGAACGTCTGGAACACTGAAGCTTTCTTT. The rearrangement links TRBV7-2 to TRBJ1-1; unclear D gene. Germline CDR1 is SGHTA and CDR2 is FQGNSA. This CDR3 has 15 amino acids. The V gene lost 0 bases and the J gene lost 1 base, with 9 bases spanning the gap.

The CDR3 bases are TGCGCCAGCAGCTTAACAGCACTTAACACTGAAGCTTTCTTT. Residues: CASSLTALNTEAFF. The chain recombines TRBV5-1 with TRBJ1-1, with no clear D. The CDR3 covers 14 residues. V gave up 2 bases and J gave up 2 bases, with 10 bases separating them. Germline CDR1 is SGHRS and CDR2 is YFSETQ.

The count of this clone is one. The rearrangement joins TRBV5-1 to TRBJ1-1; TRBD1 matches at 7 bases. Germline values: CDR1 SGHRS, CDR2 YFSETQ. CDR3 size: 15 residues. V gave up 4 bases and J gave up 1 base; unmatched junction bases: 7. The CDR3 spells CASSHGTARNTEAFF. CDR3 nucleotides: TGCGCCAGCAGCCACGGGACAGCGAGGAACACTGAAGCTTTCTTT.

The chain links TRBV10-3 to TRBJ2-7; D is perhaps TRBD2 (5 bases). The CDR3 extends over 14 amino acids. The germline gives CDR1 ENHRY, CDR2 SYGVKD. Trimming stripped 5 bases from V and 2 bases from J, with 13 bases between. The chain's CDR3 is CAISPSGGTYEQYF. CDR3 nucleotides: TGTGCCATCAGTCCAAGCGGAGGCACCTACGAGCAGTACTTC.

The J gene is TRBJ2-7, the V gene TRBV10-3; 8 positions agree with TRBD2. Germline V lookup: CDR1 ENHRY, CDR2 SYGVKD. The CDR3 has 14 amino acids. V trimming: 10 bases; J trimming: 2 bases; junction bases outside the gene matches: 10. As DNA, the CDR3 is TGTGCCACCTCTCCGAGCGGGAGCACCTACGAGCAGTACTTC. It is translated as CATSPSGSTYEQYF.

This clone was seen once. The rearrangement uses TRBV2 and TRBJ1-5; D gene unclear. The V end was cut by 4 bases, the J end by 1 base, with 14 bases between. The CDR3 runs 16 residues. Germline V lookup: CDR1 SNHLY, CDR2 FYNNEI. CDR3 DNA sequence: TGTGCCAGCAGTGTTTTTATTGGGGAGAGCAATCAGCCCCAGCATTTT. It encodes CASSVFIGESNQPQHF.

J is TRBJ1-4 and V is TRBV11-2, with D perhaps TRBD1 (5 bases). V was pared by 5 bases and J by 2 bases, with 24 bases between. Germline CDR1 reads SGHAT; CDR2 reads FQNNGV. This CDR3 has 19 amino acids. The CDR3 DNA is TGTGCCAGCAGCCAAACCGGGAGCTACCTGGGGGTTACTAATGAAAAACTGTTTTTT. Protein: CASSQTGSYLGVTNEKLFF.

The rearrangement joins TRBV10-3 to TRBJ2-4; unclear D gene. Trimming cost V 2 bases and J 2 bases, with 4 bases left between them. The CDR3 length is 13 residues. CDR1 is ENHRY, CDR2 SYGVKD, per germline. CDR3 amino acids: CAISEGSKNIQYF. The CDR3 DNA follows: TGTGCCATCAGTGAGGGTTCCAAAAACATTCAGTACTTC.

The CDR3 spells CASSSSTGRQTEAFF. CDR3 sequence (DNA): TGTGCCAGCAGCTCTTCGACAGGGCGGCAGACTGAAGCTTTCTTT. V and J are TRBV7-2 and TRBJ1-1; 7 nucleotides align to TRBD1. Trimming at V came to 4 bases and at J to 5 bases, leaving 10 bases not matched to a gene. This CDR3 region has 15 residues. The germline CDR1 and CDR2 sequences are SGHTA and FQGNSA. Using reference TRBV7-2 and TRBJ1-1 for the parts outside the CDR3, the full variable domain is GAGVSQSPSNKVTEKGKDVELRCDPISGHTALYWYRQSLGQGLEFLIYFQGNSAPDKSGLPSDRFSAERTGGSVSTLTIQRTQQEDSAVYLCASSSSTGRQTEAFFGQGTRLTVV.